This TCR beta chain was obtained from a study of identical twins. TCRdb redid the calling of the 5' RACE reads with MiXCR, one entry per CDR3 protein. The sample records a few hundred thousand distinct CDR3 sequences, around 9.6% being singletons. Study findings and constraints: Within twin pairs, the out-of-frame alpha sequences they shared showed excess low generation probability. A lower insertion count was a feature of abundant cord blood beta clonotypes, with no such feature in memory repertoires.

As regards this clonotype: Its antigen is not identified.

CDR1 is LGHNA and CDR2 is YNFKEQ in the germline V gene. The V and J ends lost 1 base and 7 bases respectively, with 10 bases between them. CDR3 length equals 13 residues. This same sample was also part of a study on yellow fever vaccine responses in identical twins.

This TCR derives from a woman under 30 in good health. This chain connects TRBV4-2 to TRBJ1-2; D may be TRBD1 (5 bases). Sequenced input: PBMCs. The CDR3 bases are TGTGCCAGCAGCCAAGGAGAGACAGCTGGCTACACCTTC. It is translated as CASSQGETAGYTF.